Reported below is one T cell receptor beta chain. Its antigen is unidentified. Reverse transcribed after extraction, RNA yielded cDNA as the sequencing template. Produced via immunoSEQ multiplex PCR; TCRdb's table is partial and in-frame only. The sample has 120,000 to 150,000 clones; around 86% are singletons. This specimen comes from a study of CD8+ T cells in alopecia areata. Across the whole study: The protocol delivered tofacitinib for 6 to 18 months, then withdrew it for 6 months.

Per germline, CDR1 MNHNS and CDR2 SASEGT. The germline V and J ends were trimmed by 2 bases and 3 bases, with 13 bases remaining between them. This CDR3 is built from 15 residues. Whole-study results and caveats: Among the cells sequenced in scalp samples are also the resident alphabeta T cells of normal skin. Unlike in mice, where it was clearer, TCR sharing across patients was less clear, possibly HLA-related.

Source: CD8+ T cells sorted from blood, taken at week 0. The receptor's source is a human donor with alopecia areata. The V call is TRBV6-1, the J call TRBJ1-2; D not certain. CDR3 region: CASSEPGWVYYGYTF. The CDR3 nucleotides read TGTGCCAGCAGTGAACCGGGGTGGGTTTACTATGGCTACACCTTC.